The 29 T cell receptor beta chains given below trace back to one sample, sequenced in a study of T cells in Graves' hyperthyroidism and ophthalmopathy (dated by TCRdb to between 2018 and 2020). The library was made by multiplex PCR. The reads were generated on an Illumina HiSeq 2000. TCR beta CDR3 regions were amplified from RNA transcripts. The TCR CDR3 was subjected to a first round of RT-PCR using the HTBI primer set and the Qiagen OneStep RT-PCR kit. Using fastp at Q25 and MiXCR, TCRdb reprocessed the public reads and kept productive beta chains. A single entry per CDR3 protein holds the most common genes and DNA from its merged rows. The sample table records some 200,000 distinct CDR3 sequences; approximately 17% of these occur just once. The ten largest clonotypes hold 50% of the sample. Sequences were obtained from blood. These receptors were obtained from a man aged 50 to 59 with Graves' hyperthyroidism.

This clonotype came up many times. The V and J genes are TRBV3-1 and TRBJ2-1; 10 bases are shared with TRBD2. The CDR3 spans 13 residues. Trimming at V came to 4 bases and at J to 10 bases, leaving 4 bases not matched to a gene. Germline assignment: CDR1 LGHDT and CDR2 YNNKEL (reference sequence). The CDR3 reads CASSPSGREEQFF. The CDR3, as DNA: TGTGCCAGCAGCCCAAGCGGGAGGGAAGAGCAGTTCTTC.

The chain carries TRBV4-1 and TRBJ2-7, with D perhaps matching TRBD1 (6 bases). CDR3 length equals 16 residues. Trimming cost V 1 base and J 3 bases, with 16 bases left between them. CDR1 is MGHRA, CDR2 YSYEKL, per germline. In DNA form, the CDR3 reads TGCGCCAGCAGCCAAGGAACATGGGACACCAACTACGAGCAGTACTTC. Translation: CASSQGTWDTNYEQYF.

The rearrangement links TRBV7-9 to TRBJ2-5, with 11 bases that match TRBD1. This CDR3 spans 16 amino acids. J lost 4 bases, V lost 4 bases, and 8 bases had no gene match. The germline CDR1 and CDR2 sequences are SEHNR and FQNEAQ (reference sequence). CDR3 residues: CASSSPRTGGVETQYF. Here the CDR3 DNA reads TGTGCCAGCAGCTCGCCTCGGACAGGGGGCGTAGAGACCCAGTACTTC.

As regards this clonotype: A much larger clone differs by one base, so this may be a read error. The J gene is TRBJ2-3, the V gene TRBV28; D unresolved. Germline V CDR1 and CDR2: MDHEN, SYDVKM. V was trimmed by 6 bases and J by 5 bases, leaving 12 bases between them. This CDR3 contains 13 residues. CDR3 amino acids: CASSQMTGDTQYF. The CDR3 coding sequence is TGTGCCAGCAGCCAAATGACGGGAGATACGCAGTATTTT.

This clonotype has ten or more counts. The chain combines TRBV11-2 with TRBJ2-5; 8 nucleotides line up with TRBD2. V lost 8 bases, J lost 5 bases, and 13 bases stayed unmatched. The CDR3 spans 15 residues. Germline CDR1 reads SGHAT; CDR2 reads FQNNGV. CDR3 residues: CASAGSAGGFETQYF. Written as DNA, the CDR3 is TGTGCCAGCGCGGGATCGGCGGGAGGCTTTGAGACCCAGTACTTC.

This clonotype was seen at least ten times. The chain recombines TRBV7-2 with TRBJ2-2, with D unclear. The CDR3 extends over 15 amino acids. V was trimmed by 1 base and J by 1 base, leaving 7 bases between them. CDR1 is SGHTA and CDR2 is FQGNSA in the germline V gene. CDR3 loop: CASSLVAVNTGELFF. CDR3 DNA: TGTGCCAGCAGCTTAGTTGCGGTGAACACCGGGGAGCTGTTTTTT.

This chain connects TRBV5-1 to TRBJ2-5; D is perhaps TRBD2 (7 bases). Trimming left V 2 bases short and J 1 base short, with 12 bases between. Germline V CDR1 and CDR2: SGHRS, YFSETQ. The CDR3 is made up of 15 amino acids. The CDR3 sequence: CASSFYRGAQETQYF. The CDR3 DNA is TGCGCCAGCAGCTTTTATCGGGGGGCCCAAGAGACCCAGTACTTC.

This clonotype was seen repeatedly, ten times or more. The chain combines TRBV7-2 with TRBJ2-7; 12 positions agree with TRBD2. CDR1 SGHTA and CDR2 FQGNSA come from the germline V gene. The V and J ends lost 3 bases and 4 bases, in that order; junction bases with no gene match: 4. This CDR3 has 15 residues. The CDR3 region has the DNA TGTGCCAGCAGCTTGACTAGCGGGAGATTGTACGAGCAGTACTTC. This translates into CASSLTSGRLYEQYF.

This clonotype was observed many times. The genes are TRBV28 and TRBJ2-1, with 8 positions matching TRBD1. V gave up 4 bases and J gave up 6 bases; unmatched junction bases: 5. The germline gives CDR1 MDHEN, CDR2 SYDVKM. This CDR3 region has 14 residues. CDR3 nucleotide sequence: TGTGCCAGCAGTTCGGACAGGGAGGCCAATGAGCAGTTCTTC. Its protein is CASSSDREANEQFF. The full variable domain, with the rest looked up from reference TRBV28 and TRBJ2-1, is DVKVTQSSRYLVKRTGEKVFLECVQDMDHENMFWYRQDPGLGLRLIYFSYDVKMKEKGDIPEGYSVSREKKERFSLILESASTNQTSMYLCASSSDREANEQFFGPGTRLTVL.

This rearrangement joins TRBV20-1 to TRBJ2-1; D is perhaps TRBD1 (6 bases). Germline lookup yields CDR1 DFQATT and CDR2 SNEGSKA (reference sequence). With 2 bases removed from V and 9 bases from J, the gap between germline ends came to 14 bases. The CDR3 is made up of 13 amino acids. CDR3 protein: CSARSSGGLEQFF. DNA of the CDR3: TGCAGTGCTAGATCCTCTGGGGGCCTTGAGCAGTTCTTC.

This clonotype has a handful of counts. The chain combines TRBV6-1 with TRBJ1-1, with TRBD1 matching 10 bases. Germline values: CDR1 MNHNS, CDR2 SASEGT. The CDR3 contains 13 residues. The junction had 3 bases not matched to a gene; V was cut back by 7 bases and J by 4 bases. CDR3 residues: CASKDRGITEAFF. In DNA, the CDR3 is TGTGCCAGCAAGGACAGGGGGATCACTGAAGCTTTCTTT.

This clonotype has a count of ten or more. The V gene is TRBV5-1, the J gene TRBJ2-3; possible D gene TRBD1, 5 bases. Germline values: CDR1 SGHRS, CDR2 YFSETQ. The V end was cut by 4 bases, the J end by 2 bases, with 11 bases between. This CDR3 region has 14 residues. In nucleotides, the CDR3 is TGCGCCAGCAGCCCGATGGACAACACAGATACGCAGTATTTT. The encoded protein is CASSPMDNTDTQYF.

At least ten counts were recorded for this clonotype. The chain uses TRBV18 and TRBJ2-1; 10 bases are a match to TRBD2. The CDR3 is 15 residues long. V shed 0 bases, J shed 8 bases, and the junction held 4 bases outside the gene matches. Looked up from germline, CDR1 is KGHSH and CDR2 is LQKENI. In nucleotides, the CDR3 is TGTGCCAGCTCACCACCGCTAGCGGGAGTCCATGAGCAGTTCTTC. Translating gives CASSPPLAGVHEQFF.

This clonotype was observed at least ten times. V usage is TRBV20-1 and J usage is TRBJ2-1; D is ambiguous. CDR1 and CDR2 (germline): DFQATT, SNEGSKA (reference sequence). The CDR3 has 10 residues. The DNA for the CDR3 is TGCAGCGCCCTGACCAATGAGCAGTTCTTC. Translated, it gives CSALTNEQFF.

This clonotype turned up a few times. Being one base from a much bigger clone, this may be a read error. V is TRBV5-1 and J is TRBJ2-1, with TRBD2 matching 16 bases. The J call may be faulty, since TRBJ2-7 better matches the DNA end. This CDR3 region has 17 residues. Germline V lookup: CDR1 SGHRS, CDR2 YFSETQ. CDR3 sequence: CASSTGLAGGPYNEQYF. In nucleotides, the CDR3 is TGCGCCAGCAGCACGGGACTAGCGGGAGGGCCCTACAATGAGCAGTACTTC.

The chain employs TRBV20-1 and TRBJ1-2; D is unclear. V lost 0 bases, J lost 4 bases, and 12 bases lay in between. Germline values: CDR1 DFQATT, CDR2 SNEGSKA (reference sequence). The CDR3 has 14 residues. CDR3 in DNA: TGCAGTGCTAGAGATCAGAGTGCGCTCTATGGCTACACCTTC. It encodes CSARDQSALYGYTF.

This clonotype was counted at least ten times. This chain joins TRBV7-2 and TRBJ2-1, with TRBD2 as a possible D gene (6 bases). V was clipped by 6 bases and J by 9 bases, with 15 bases between them. Germline V CDR1 and CDR2: SGHTA, FQGNSA. The CDR3 contains 13 residues. This CDR3 is CASRLTSQGEQFF. The DNA for the CDR3 is TGTGCCAGCAGACTTACTAGCCAAGGTGAGCAGTTCTTC.

This chain links TRBV5-1 with TRBJ2-2; 10 bases are shared with TRBD1. Germline V gene data show CDR1 as SGHRS and CDR2 as YFSETQ. V was pared by 4 bases and J by 3 bases, with 6 bases of the junction left unmatched. The CDR3 consists of 16 residues. The CDR3 loop reads CASSPPGQGYTGELFF. The CDR3 nucleotides are TGCGCCAGCAGCCCGCCGGGACAGGGGTACACCGGGGAGCTGTTTTTT.

The chain employs TRBV7-9 and TRBJ2-1; TRBD2 aligns across 10 bases. Germline loops: CDR1 SEHNR, CDR2 FQNEAQ (reference sequence). Germline trimming cut 3 bases from V and 1 base from J; bases unmatched to any gene: 3. The CDR3 spans 16 residues. The CDR3 DNA is TGTGCCAGCAGCTTCCTAGCGGGAGCGTCCTACAATGAGCAGTTCTTC. It yields the protein CASSFLAGASYNEQFF.

The chain joins TRBV6-1 to TRBJ1-5, with 8 bases identical to TRBD1. CDR1 is MNHNS and CDR2 is SASEGT in the germline V gene. The CDR3 consists of 14 residues. Trimming removed 4 bases from V and 5 bases from J; junction bases left unmatched: 4. The CDR3 here is CASSVTGDYQPQHF. The CDR3 DNA is TGTGCCAGCAGTGTGACAGGGGACTATCAGCCCCAGCATTTT.

Ten or more counts support this clonotype. The chain employs TRBV7-8 and TRBJ2-5, with D possibly TRBD1 on 6 matching bases. Germline CDR1 SGHVS, CDR2 FQNEAQ. V was pared by 3 bases and J by 5 bases, with 10 bases between. CDR3 size: 13 residues. CDR3 sequence reads: CASSFRQGETQYF. CDR3 sequence (DNA): TGTGCCAGCAGCTTTCGTCAGGGGGAGACCCAGTACTTC.

This clonotype was found many times. CDR3 loop: CASSSPSGSTYNEQFF. The CDR3 DNA reads as TGTGCCAGCAGCTCGCCTAGCGGGAGCACCTACAATGAGCAGTTCTTC. This rearrangement joins TRBV11-2 to TRBJ2-1; 10 bases fit TRBD2. V gave up 4 bases and J gave up 2 bases; unmatched junction bases: 5. Germline V lookup: CDR1 SGHAT, CDR2 FQNNGV. The CDR3 runs to 16 residues.

This clonotype appeared many times. The rearrangement links TRBV3-1 to TRBJ2-1, with 7 positions matching TRBD2. Trimming at V came to 3 bases and at J to 0 bases, leaving 2 bases not matched to a gene. Germline CDR1 is LGHDT and CDR2 is YNNKEL (reference sequence). This CDR3 spans 15 amino acids. The CDR3 reads CASSHTSVSYNEQFF. For the CDR3, the DNA is TGTGCCAGCAGCCACACTAGCGTCTCCTACAATGAGCAGTTCTTC.

The rearrangement links TRBV9 to TRBJ2-7; 10 bases agree with TRBD2. There are 14 residues in the CDR3. Germline CDR1 is SGDLS and CDR2 is YYNGEE. With 2 bases clipped from V and 4 bases from J, the junction kept 3 bases outside the gene matches. As DNA, the CDR3 is TGTGCCAGCAGCGTCGGGACTAGCGAATACGAGCAGTACTTC. Amino acid sequence: CASSVGTSEYEQYF.

This clonotype came up a few times. With a much larger clone just one base away, this may be a read error. J is TRBJ2-1 and V is TRBV3-1, with 12 bases that match TRBD1. The J call may be in error: the DNA end matches TRBJ2-7 better. This CDR3 comprises 15 residues. Germline lookup yields CDR1 LGHDT and CDR2 YNNKEL (reference sequence). This CDR3 is CASSLGQGAANEQYF. DNA for the CDR3: TGTGCCAGCAGCCTGGGACAGGGGGCGGCCAATGAGCAGTACTTC.

The chain couples TRBV7-3 to TRBJ2-2; TRBD2 is a possible D gene (5 bases). Germline CDR1 is SGHTA and CDR2 is FQGTGA. V shed 5 bases and J shed 8 bases, with 15 bases lying between them. The CDR3 totals 14 residues. CDR3 DNA sequence: TGTGCCAGCAGCCCCCAATTGGGCGGGGGGGAGCTGTTTTTT. Amino acids: CASSPQLGGGELFF. The full variable domain, its missing parts supplied by reference TRBV7-3 and TRBJ2-2, is GAGVSQTPSNKVTEKGKYVELRCDPISGHTALYWYRQSLGQGPEFLIYFQGTGAADDSGLPNDRFFAVRPEGSVSTLKIQRTERGDSAVYLCASSPQLGGGELFFGEGSRLTVL.

To note about this clonotype: The junction and the germline gene differ at one end; a read error may be behind it. V is TRBV7-2 and J is TRBJ1-1; maybe TRBD1 (5 bases). Germline V CDR1 and CDR2: SGHTA, FQGNSA. This CDR3 has 14 amino acids. The CDR3 coding sequence is TGTGTCAGCAGCTTACAGGTCATGAACACTGAAGCTTTCTTT. Translated, it gives CVSSLQVMNTEAFF.

In its sample, this clonotype was seen a few times. The chain combines TRBV29-1 with TRBJ2-3; 8 bases fit TRBD2. Germline V CDR1 and CDR2: SQVTM, ANQGSEA. Trimming at V came to 4 bases and at J to 4 bases, leaving 4 bases not matched to a gene. The CDR3 loop spans 13 amino acids. Written as DNA, the CDR3 is TGCAGCGTTGGTGCGGGAGGAGCAGATACGCAGTATTTT. Amino acids: CSVGAGGADTQYF.

Notes on this clonotype: A much larger clone differs by one base, so this may be a read error. V gene TRBV12-3 or TRBV12-4 combines with J gene TRBJ1-3; no definite D call. This CDR3 has 13 residues. The CDR3 DNA reads as TGTGCCGGCAGCAACCAACTAGGAAACACCATATATTTT. Translating it yields CAGSNQLGNTIYF.